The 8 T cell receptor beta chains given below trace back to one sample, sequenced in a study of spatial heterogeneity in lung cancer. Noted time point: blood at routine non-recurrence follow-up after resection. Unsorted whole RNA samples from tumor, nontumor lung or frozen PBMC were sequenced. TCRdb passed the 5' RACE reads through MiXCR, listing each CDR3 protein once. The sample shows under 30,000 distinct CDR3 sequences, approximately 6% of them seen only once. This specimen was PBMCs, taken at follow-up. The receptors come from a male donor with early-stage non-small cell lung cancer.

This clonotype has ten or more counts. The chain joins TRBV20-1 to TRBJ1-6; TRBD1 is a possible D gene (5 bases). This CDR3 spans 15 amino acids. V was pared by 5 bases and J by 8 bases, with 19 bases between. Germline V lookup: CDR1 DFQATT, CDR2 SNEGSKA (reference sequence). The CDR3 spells CSADPGGAEYSPLHF. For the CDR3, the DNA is TGCAGTGCTGACCCCGGTGGGGCCGAGTATTCACCCCTCCACTTT.

CDR3 bases: TGTGCCAGCAGCCAAGCTCCCGCGGGTCAGCCCCAGCATTTT. This translates into CASSQAPAGQPQHF. This chain links TRBV3-1 with TRBJ1-5; D not resolved. This CDR3 is 14 amino acids long. Deletions cut 1 base from V and 6 bases from J, with 10 bases between. The germline V gene encodes CDR1 LGHDT and CDR2 YNNKEL (reference sequence).

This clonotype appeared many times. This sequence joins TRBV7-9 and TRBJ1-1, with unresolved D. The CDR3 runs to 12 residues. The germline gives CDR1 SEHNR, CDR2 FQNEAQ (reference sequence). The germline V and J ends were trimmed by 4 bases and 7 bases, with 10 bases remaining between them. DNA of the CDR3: TGTGCCAGCAGCTCCCGGTCTGGTGAAGCTTTCTTT. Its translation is CASSSRSGEAFF.

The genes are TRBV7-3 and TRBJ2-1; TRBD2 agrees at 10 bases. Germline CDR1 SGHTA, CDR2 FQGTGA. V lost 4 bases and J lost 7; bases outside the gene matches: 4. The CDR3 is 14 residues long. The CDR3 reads CASSSTSGVNEQFF. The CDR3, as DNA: TGTGCCAGCAGCTCCACTAGCGGGGTAAATGAGCAGTTCTTC.

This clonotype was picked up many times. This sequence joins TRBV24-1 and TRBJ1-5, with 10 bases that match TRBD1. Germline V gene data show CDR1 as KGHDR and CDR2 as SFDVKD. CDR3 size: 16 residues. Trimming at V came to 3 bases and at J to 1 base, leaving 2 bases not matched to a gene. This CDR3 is CATSDPGQGSNQPQHF. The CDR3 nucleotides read TGTGCCACCAGTGATCCGGGACAGGGGAGCAATCAGCCCCAGCATTTT.

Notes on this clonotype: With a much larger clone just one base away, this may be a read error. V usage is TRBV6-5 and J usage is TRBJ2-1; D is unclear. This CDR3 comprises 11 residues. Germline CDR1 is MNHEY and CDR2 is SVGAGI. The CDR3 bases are TGTGCCTGCAGCCTTTACAATGAGCAGTTCTTC. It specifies CACSLYNEQFF.

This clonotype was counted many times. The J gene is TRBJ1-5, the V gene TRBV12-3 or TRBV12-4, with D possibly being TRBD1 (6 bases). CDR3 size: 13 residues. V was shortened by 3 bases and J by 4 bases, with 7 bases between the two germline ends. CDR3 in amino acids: CASSFDRNQPQHF. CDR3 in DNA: TGTGCCAGCAGTTTTGACAGGAATCAGCCCCAGCATTTT.

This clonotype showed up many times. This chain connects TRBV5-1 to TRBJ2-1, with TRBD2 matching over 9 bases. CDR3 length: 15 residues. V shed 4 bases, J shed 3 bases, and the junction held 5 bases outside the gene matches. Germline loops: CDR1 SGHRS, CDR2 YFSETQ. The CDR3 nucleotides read TGCGCCAGCAGCGTGCGGGAGGGGAGCTACAATGAGCAGTTCTTC. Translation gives CASSVREGSYNEQFF.